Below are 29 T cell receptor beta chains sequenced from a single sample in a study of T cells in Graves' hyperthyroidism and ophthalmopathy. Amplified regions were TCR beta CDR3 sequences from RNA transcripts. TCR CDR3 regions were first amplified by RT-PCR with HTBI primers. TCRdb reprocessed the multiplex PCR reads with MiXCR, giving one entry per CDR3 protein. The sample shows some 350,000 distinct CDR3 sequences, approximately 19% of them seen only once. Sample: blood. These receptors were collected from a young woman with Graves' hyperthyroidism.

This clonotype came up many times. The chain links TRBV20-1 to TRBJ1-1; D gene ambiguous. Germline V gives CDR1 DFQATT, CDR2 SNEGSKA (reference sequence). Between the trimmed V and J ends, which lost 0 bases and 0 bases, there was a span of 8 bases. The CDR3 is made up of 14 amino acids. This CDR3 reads CSARDVMMNTEAFF. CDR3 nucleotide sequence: TGCAGTGCTAGAGATGTCATGATGAACACTGAAGCTTTCTTT.

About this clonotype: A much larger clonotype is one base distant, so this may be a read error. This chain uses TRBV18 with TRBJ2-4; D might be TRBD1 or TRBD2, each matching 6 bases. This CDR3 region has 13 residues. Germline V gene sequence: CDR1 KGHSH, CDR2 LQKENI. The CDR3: CASSPGPGDIKYF. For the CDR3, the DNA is TGTGCCAGCTCACCAGGGCCGGGGGACATTAAGTACTTC.

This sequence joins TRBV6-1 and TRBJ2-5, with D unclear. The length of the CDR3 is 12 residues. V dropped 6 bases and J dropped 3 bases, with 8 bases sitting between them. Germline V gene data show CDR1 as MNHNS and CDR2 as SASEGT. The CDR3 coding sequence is TGTGCCAGCAGAGCCGTGGAAGAGACCCAGTACTTC. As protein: CASRAVEETQYF.

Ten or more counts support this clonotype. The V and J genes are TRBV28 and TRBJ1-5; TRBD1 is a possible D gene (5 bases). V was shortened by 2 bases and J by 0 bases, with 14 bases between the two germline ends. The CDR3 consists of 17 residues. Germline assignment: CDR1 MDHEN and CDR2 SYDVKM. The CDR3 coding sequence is TGTGCCAGCAGTTTACGGGACCTACTCTATAGCAATCAGCCCCAGCATTTT. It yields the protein CASSLRDLLYSNQPQHF. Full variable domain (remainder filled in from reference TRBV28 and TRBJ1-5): DVKVTQSSRYLVKRTGEKVFLECVQDMDHENMFWYRQDPGLGLRLIYFSYDVKMKEKGDIPEGYSVSREKKERFSLILESASTNQTSMYLCASSLRDLLYSNQPQHFGDGTRLSIL.

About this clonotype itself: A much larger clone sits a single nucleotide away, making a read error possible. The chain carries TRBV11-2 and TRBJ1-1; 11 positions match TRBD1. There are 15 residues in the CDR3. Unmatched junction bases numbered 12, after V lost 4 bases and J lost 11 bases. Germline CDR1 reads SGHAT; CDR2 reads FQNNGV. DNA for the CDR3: TGTGCCAGCAGCTCCTGGCCGGGACAGGGGGGGAGGGCTTTCTTT. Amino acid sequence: CASSSWPGQGGRAFF.

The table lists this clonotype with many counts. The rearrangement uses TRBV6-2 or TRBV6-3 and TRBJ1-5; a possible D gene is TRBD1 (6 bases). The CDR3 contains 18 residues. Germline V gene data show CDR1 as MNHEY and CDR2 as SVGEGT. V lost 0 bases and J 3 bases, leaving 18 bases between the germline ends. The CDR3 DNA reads TGTGCCAGCAGTTACTCCCCCGGAACAGGGAGGTTCAATCAGCCCCAGCATTTT. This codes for CASSYSPGTGRFNQPQHF.

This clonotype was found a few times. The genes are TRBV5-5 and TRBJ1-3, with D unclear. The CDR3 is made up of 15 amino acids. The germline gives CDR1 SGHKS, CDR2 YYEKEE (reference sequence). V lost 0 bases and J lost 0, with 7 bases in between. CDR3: CASSLGAGSGNTIYF. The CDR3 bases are TGTGCCAGCAGCTTGGGGGCAGGCTCTGGAAACACCATATATTTT.

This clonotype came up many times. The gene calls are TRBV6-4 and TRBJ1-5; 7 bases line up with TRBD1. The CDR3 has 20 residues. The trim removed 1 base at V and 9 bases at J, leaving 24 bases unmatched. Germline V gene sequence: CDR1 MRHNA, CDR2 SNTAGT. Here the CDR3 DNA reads TGTGCCAGCAGTGACTGGTGGGGACAGCCAACCCGGATGATAATCAGGCCCCAGCATTTT. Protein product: CASSDWWGQPTRMIIRPQHF.

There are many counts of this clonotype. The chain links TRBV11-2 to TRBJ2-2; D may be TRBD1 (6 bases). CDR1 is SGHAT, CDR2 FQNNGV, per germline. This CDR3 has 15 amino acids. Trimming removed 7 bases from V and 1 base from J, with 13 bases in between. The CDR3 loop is CASTPVTGNTGELFF. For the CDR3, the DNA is TGTGCCAGCACCCCGGTGACAGGGAACACCGGGGAGCTGTTTTTT.

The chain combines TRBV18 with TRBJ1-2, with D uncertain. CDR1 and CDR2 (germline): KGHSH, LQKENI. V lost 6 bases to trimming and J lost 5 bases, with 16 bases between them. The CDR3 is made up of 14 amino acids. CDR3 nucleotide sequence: TGTGCCAGCTCCCCCGGGCAGGATTTTTATGGCTACACCTTC. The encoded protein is CASSPGQDFYGYTF. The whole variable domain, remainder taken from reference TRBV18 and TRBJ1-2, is NAGVMQNPRHLVRRRGQEARLRCSPMKGHSHVYWYRQLPEEGLKFMVYLQKENIIDESGMPKERFSAEFPKEGPSILRIQQVVRGDSAAYFCASSPGQDFYGYTFGSGTRLTVV.

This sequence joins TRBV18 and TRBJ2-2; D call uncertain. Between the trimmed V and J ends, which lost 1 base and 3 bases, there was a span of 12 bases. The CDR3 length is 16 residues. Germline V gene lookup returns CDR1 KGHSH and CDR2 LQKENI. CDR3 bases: TGTGCCAGCTCACCACGGGTTGTTGCGGACACCGGGGAGCTGTTTTTT. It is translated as CASSPRVVADTGELFF.

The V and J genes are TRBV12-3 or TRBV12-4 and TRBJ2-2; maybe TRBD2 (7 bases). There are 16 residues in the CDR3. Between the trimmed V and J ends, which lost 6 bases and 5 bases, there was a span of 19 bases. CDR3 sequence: CASRMGQGRGTGELFF. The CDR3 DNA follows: TGTGCCAGCAGAATGGGGCAGGGGAGGGGAACCGGGGAGCTGTTTTTT.

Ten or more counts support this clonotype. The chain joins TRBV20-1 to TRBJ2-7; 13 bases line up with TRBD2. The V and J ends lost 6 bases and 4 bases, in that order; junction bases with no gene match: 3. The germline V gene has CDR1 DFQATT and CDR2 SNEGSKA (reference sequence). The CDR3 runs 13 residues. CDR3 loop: CSARTSGGYEQYF. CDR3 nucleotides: TGCAGTGCCCGGACTAGCGGGGGTTACGAGCAGTACTTC.

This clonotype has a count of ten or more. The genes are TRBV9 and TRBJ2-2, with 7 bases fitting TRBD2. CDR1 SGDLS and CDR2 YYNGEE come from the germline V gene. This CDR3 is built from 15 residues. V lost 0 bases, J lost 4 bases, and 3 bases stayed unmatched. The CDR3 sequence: CASSVAGGSTGELFF. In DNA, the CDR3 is TGTGCCAGCAGCGTAGCGGGGGGTTCCACCGGGGAGCTGTTTTTT.

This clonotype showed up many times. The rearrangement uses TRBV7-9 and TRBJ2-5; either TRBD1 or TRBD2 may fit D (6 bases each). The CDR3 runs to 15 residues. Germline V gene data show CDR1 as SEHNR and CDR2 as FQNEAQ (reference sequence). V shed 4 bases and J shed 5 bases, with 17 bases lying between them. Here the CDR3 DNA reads TGTGCCAGCAGCTCTCCCGGAGGGGGACGGGAGACCCAGTACTTC. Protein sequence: CASSSPGGGRETQYF. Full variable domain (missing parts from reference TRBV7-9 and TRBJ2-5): DTGVSQNPRHKITKRGQNVTFRCDPISEHNRLYWYRQTLGQGPEFLTYFQNEAQLEKSRLLSDRFSAERPKGSFSTLEIQRTEQGDSAMYLCASSSPGGGRETQYFGPGTRLLVL.

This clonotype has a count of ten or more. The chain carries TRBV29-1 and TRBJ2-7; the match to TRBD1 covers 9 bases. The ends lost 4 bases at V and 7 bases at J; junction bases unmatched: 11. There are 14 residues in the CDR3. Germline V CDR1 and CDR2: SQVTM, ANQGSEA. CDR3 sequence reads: CSVALGQGTGEQYF. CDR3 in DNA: TGCAGCGTTGCCCTTGGACAGGGGACGGGGGAGCAGTACTTC.

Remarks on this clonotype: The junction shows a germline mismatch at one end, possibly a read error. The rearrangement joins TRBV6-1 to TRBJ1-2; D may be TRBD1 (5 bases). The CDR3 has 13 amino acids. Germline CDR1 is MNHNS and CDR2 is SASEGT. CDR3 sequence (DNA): TGTGCCAGCAGTGGCTCGGAGGGGAATGGCTACTCCTTC. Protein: CASSGSEGNGYSF.

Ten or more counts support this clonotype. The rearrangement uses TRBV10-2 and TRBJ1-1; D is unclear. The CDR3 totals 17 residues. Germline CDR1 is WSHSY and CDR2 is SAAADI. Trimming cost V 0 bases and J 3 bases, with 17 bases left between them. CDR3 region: CASSESPQVPPYTEAFF. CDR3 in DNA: TGCGCCAGCAGTGAGTCCCCTCAGGTCCCTCCCTACACTGAAGCTTTCTTT.

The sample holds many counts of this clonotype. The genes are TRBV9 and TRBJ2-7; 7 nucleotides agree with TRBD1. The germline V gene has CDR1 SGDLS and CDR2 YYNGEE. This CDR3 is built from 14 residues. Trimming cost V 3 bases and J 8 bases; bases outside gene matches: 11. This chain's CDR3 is CASSDRQGSRQQYF. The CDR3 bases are TGTGCCAGCAGCGACCGACAGGGAAGCCGACAGCAGTACTTC.

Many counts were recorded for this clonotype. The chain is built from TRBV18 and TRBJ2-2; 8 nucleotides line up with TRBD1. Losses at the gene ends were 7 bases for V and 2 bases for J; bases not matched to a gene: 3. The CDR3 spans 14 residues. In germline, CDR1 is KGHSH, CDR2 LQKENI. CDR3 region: CASLGQANTGELFF. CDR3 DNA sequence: TGTGCCAGCTTGGGACAGGCTAACACCGGGGAGCTGTTTTTT.

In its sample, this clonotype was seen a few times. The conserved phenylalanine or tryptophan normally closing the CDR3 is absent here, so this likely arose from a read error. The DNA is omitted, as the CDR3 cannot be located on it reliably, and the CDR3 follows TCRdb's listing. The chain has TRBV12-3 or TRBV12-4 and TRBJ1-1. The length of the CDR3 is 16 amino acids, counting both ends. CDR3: CASSLRAQLRNTEACL.

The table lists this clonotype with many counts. The DNA for the CDR3 is TGTGCCGGACCGGTGGGCGGGGGATACTACGAGCAGTACTTC. This gives the protein CAGPVGGGYYEQYF. J is TRBJ2-7 and V is TRBV6-1, with TRBD2 matching over 7 bases. Germline assignment: CDR1 MNHNS and CDR2 SASEGT. After removal of 11 bases from V and 3 bases from J, the junction contained 13 bases not matched to a gene. This CDR3 region has 14 residues.

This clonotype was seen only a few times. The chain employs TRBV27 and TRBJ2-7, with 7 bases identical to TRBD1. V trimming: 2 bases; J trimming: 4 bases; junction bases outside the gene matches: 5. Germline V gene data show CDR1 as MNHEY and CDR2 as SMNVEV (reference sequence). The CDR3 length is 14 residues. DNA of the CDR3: TGTGCCAGCAGTTTAAACAGGGGAAAATACGAGCAGTACTTC. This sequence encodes CASSLNRGKYEQYF.

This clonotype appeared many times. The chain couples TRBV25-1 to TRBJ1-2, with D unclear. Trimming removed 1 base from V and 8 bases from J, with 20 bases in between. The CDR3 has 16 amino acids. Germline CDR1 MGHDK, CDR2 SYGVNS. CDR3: CASSELGSERRSGYTF. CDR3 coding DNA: TGTGCCAGCAGTGAATTGGGGTCCGAGAGGAGGAGCGGCTACACCTTC.

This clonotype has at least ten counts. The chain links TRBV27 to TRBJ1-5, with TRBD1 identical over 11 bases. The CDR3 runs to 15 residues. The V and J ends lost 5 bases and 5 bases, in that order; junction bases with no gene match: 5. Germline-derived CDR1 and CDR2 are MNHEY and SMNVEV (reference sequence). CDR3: CASSPGQGVYQPQHF. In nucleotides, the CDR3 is TGTGCCAGCAGTCCGGGACAGGGGGTTTATCAGCCCCAGCATTTT.

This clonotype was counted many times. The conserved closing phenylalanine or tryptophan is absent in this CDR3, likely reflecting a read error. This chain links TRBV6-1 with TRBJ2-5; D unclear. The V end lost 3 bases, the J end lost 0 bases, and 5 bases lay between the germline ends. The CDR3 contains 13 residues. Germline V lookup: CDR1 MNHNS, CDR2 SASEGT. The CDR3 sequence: CASSERYQETQYL. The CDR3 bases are TGTGCCAGCAGTGAGAGGTACCAAGAGACCCAGTACCTC.

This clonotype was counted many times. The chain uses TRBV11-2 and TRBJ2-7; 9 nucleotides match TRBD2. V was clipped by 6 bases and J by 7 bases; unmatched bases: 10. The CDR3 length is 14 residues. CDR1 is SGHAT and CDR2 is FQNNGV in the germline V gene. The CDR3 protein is CASSKGLARGEQYF. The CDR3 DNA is TGTGCCAGCAGTAAGGGACTAGCCCGAGGAGAGCAGTACTTC.

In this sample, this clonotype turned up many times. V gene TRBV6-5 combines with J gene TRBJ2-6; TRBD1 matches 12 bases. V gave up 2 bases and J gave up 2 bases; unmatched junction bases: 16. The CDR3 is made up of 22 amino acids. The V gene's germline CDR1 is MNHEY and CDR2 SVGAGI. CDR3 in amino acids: CASSYGTGTGGRSVPGANVLTF. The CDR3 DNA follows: TGTGCCAGCAGTTACGGAACCGGGACAGGGGGCCGCTCGGTACCTGGGGCCAACGTCCTGACTTTC.

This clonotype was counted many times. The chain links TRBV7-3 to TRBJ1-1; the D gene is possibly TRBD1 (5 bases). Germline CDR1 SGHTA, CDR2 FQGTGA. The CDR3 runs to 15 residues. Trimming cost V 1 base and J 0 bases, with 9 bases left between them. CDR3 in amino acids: CASSLSKGMNTEAFF. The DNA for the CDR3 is TGTGCCAGCAGCTTAAGTAAGGGGATGAACACTGAAGCTTTCTTT.